This T cell receptor beta chain was recovered during a study of blood T cell repertoires in COVID-19. Whole-study context: T cells, B-cell-depleted T cells, or PBMCs provided the cDNA or gDNA that served as material.

Per the original methods: It was from reference gene primer amplification that nucleated cell counts were estimated. Measured with immunoSEQ multiplex PCR; TCRdb has only the in-frame clones, and not every one. V, J and clone size are taken as reported in that table, and D and trimming were inferred from the DNA itself. The repertoire consists of 200,000 to 300,000 clones, with about 83% occurring once and the leading ten covering 4%. The CDR3 loop spans 16 amino acids. Per germline, CDR1 LGHNA and CDR2 YNFKEQ. J gave up 4 bases and V 1 base, and 9 bases lay outside the gene matches. The gene calls are TRBV4-2 and TRBJ2-7; 8 nucleotides agree with TRBD1. Sequencing input: peripheral blood. The TCR originated in a man between 45 and 60 years old with acute or convalescent COVID-19. CDR3 residues: CASSQAPWTGTYEQYF. CDR3 sequence (DNA): TGTGCCAGCAGCCAAGCCCCTTGGACAGGGACATACGAGCAGTACTTC.